This entry lists 9 T cell receptor beta chains sequenced from one sample in a study of neurological immune-mediated disorders. The sample's time point: longitudinal time-point 1 (baseline). TCRdb re-analysed the 5' RACE reads in MiXCR, keeping a single row per CDR3 protein. The table has 55,000 to 70,000 distinct CDR3 sequences, around 11% seen once. What was sequenced was PBMCs. The receptors here all came from a male donor with HTLV-1-associated myelopathy (HAM/TSP).

This clonotype was counted many times. The J gene is TRBJ2-1, the V gene TRBV5-1; D unclear. V dropped 0 bases and J dropped 6 bases, with 4 bases sitting between them. This CDR3 region has 12 residues. Germline assignment: CDR1 SGHRS and CDR2 YFSETQ. This CDR3 reads CASSLDPNEQFF. As DNA, the CDR3 is TGCGCCAGCAGCTTGGACCCCAATGAGCAGTTCTTC.

Details on this clonotype: A read error may account for a junction end that differs from germline. This rearrangement joins TRBV7-2 to TRBJ1-5; the D gene is possibly TRBD1 (5 bases). The CDR3 runs to 16 residues. Germline CDR1 reads SGHTA; CDR2 reads FQGNSA. Written as DNA, the CDR3 is TGTGCCAGCAGCTTAGGGCGGGGGGACGGGGATCAGCACCAGCATTTT. This codes for CASSLGRGDGDQHQHF.

In this sample, this clonotype turned up many times. The rearrangement links TRBV29-1 to TRBJ1-2; D remains ambiguous. Germline-derived CDR1 and CDR2 are SQVTM and ANQGSEA. With 7 bases removed from V and 7 bases from J, the gap between germline ends came to 10 bases. The CDR3 consists of 10 residues. This CDR3 reads CSALAGGYTF. DNA for the CDR3: TGCAGCGCCCTCGCGGGTGGCTACACCTTC.

This clonotype was detected ten times or more. CDR3 in amino acids: CASTPGGGEDEKLFF. CDR3 bases: TGTGCCAGCACCCCGGGGGGGGGCGAGGATGAAAAACTGTTTTTT. The V and J genes are TRBV6-5 and TRBJ1-4; possible D gene TRBD1, 6 bases. V lost 7 bases, J lost 6 bases, and 18 bases lay in between. This CDR3 is 15 amino acids long. Per germline, CDR1 MNHEY and CDR2 SVGAGI.

Many counts were recorded for this clonotype. The J gene is TRBJ1-1, the V gene TRBV5-1; 10 bases agree with TRBD1. The germline V gene has CDR1 SGHRS and CDR2 YFSETQ. V gave up 4 bases and J gave up 11 bases; unmatched junction bases: 5. The CDR3 has 12 residues. CDR3 in amino acids: CASSLGQGKAFF. The CDR3 coding sequence is TGCGCCAGCAGCCTGGGACAGGGGAAGGCTTTCTTT.

This clonotype was observed at least ten times. V and J are TRBV20-1 and TRBJ2-7; D is tentatively TRBD1 or TRBD2 (6 bases each). This CDR3 comprises 14 residues. Trimming cost V 2 bases and J 4 bases, with 15 bases left between them. The germline V gene encodes CDR1 DFQATT and CDR2 SNEGSKA (reference sequence). Here the CDR3 DNA reads TGCAGTGCTAGAAAGCCCGGGGGCCCTTACGAGCAGTACTTC. This translates into CSARKPGGPYEQYF.

This clonotype was picked up many times. The chain is built from TRBV29-1 and TRBJ1-1, with D hard to call. Between the trimmed V and J ends, which lost 4 bases and 1 base, there was a span of 10 bases. CDR3 size: 13 residues. Germline CDR1 SQVTM, CDR2 ANQGSEA. The CDR3 nucleotides are TGCAGCGTTGTTAGACATCCGAACACTGAAGCTTTCTTT. Protein: CSVVRHPNTEAFF.

This clonotype showed up many times. The chain combines TRBV20-1 with TRBJ1-4; TRBD1 aligns across 8 bases. CDR3 length: 13 residues. Trimming at V came to 5 bases and at J to 8 bases, leaving 7 bases not matched to a gene. Germline V lookup: CDR1 DFQATT, CDR2 SNEGSKA (reference sequence). The DNA of the CDR3 is TGCAGTGCTCTATGGACAGGGCGGGAAAAACTGTTTTTT. As protein: CSALWTGREKLFF.

The sample holds many counts of this clonotype. The chain recombines TRBV5-6 with TRBJ2-3; D might be TRBD2 (6 bases). V was shortened by 4 bases and J by 6 bases, with 18 bases between the two germline ends. CDR3 length: 15 residues. The germline gives CDR1 SGHDT, CDR2 YYEEEE. The CDR3 region is CASSAGGNGEDTQYF. The CDR3 DNA reads TGTGCCAGCAGCGCGGGCGGGAACGGGGAGGATACGCAGTATTTT.